Shown below are 2 T cell receptor beta chains from a single sample sequenced in a study of blood T cell repertoires in COVID-19. Libraries were prepared by immunoSEQ multiplex PCR; TCRdb keeps only in-frame clonotypes and omits some of them. The data show a few hundred thousand clones, nearly 85% seen once. Sequenced material: peripheral blood. These receptors were collected from a woman younger than 45 with COVID-19, enrolled during active disease.

This chain joins TRBV6-5 and TRBJ2-2, with a possible D match to TRBD2 (5 bases). The germline V gene has CDR1 MNHEY and CDR2 SVGAGI. V lost 4 bases and J 5 bases, leaving 14 bases between the germline ends. The CDR3 sequence is 15 residues long. The CDR3 spells CASSSSMPGTGELFF. The CDR3 nucleotides read TGTGCCAGCAGTTCCTCAATGCCGGGGACCGGGGAGCTGTTTTTT.

This sequence joins TRBV11-2 and TRBJ1-6, with unresolved D. Germline CDR1 SGHAT, CDR2 FQNNGV. The V and J ends lost 2 bases and 0 bases respectively, with 17 bases between them. This CDR3 contains 19 residues. The CDR3 loop is CASSLLIAPLSSYNSPLHF. The CDR3, as DNA: TGTGCCAGCAGCTTACTGATCGCCCCCCTCAGCTCCTATAATTCACCCCTCCACTTT.